This T cell receptor (beta chain) derives from a study of blood T cells in healthy people across ages. In regard to this clonotype: What it binds is unknown.

V lost 5 bases, J lost 7 bases, and 17 bases lay in between. Germline CDR1 and CDR2: MNHEY and SMNVEV (reference sequence). The CDR3 covers 14 residues. The use of a sample-barcoded 5' primer and a J-beta primer mix characterized a second PCR of roughly 6 to 11 cycles. Each TCR beta cDNA got a 12-nucleotide random molecular identifier. Each CDR3 protein is one row after TCRdb ran MiXCR on the 5' RACE reads. Of 780,000 or so distinct CDR3 sequences listed, more than 55% are singletons. Study conclusions and caveats: Greater diversity and more naive CD4+ cells were seen in long-lived donors than in aged donors. Unsorted PBMCs blocked a conclusive comparison of naive and antigen-experienced cells. TCR beta diversity per million T cells fell roughly linearly with age.

The sequencing sample was made of blood. The V gene is TRBV27, the J gene TRBJ1-2, with a tentative D call TRBD1 (5 bases). The clonotype was recovered from a man between 35 and 55 years old in good health. The CDR3 DNA is TGTGCCAGCAGTCGACCCGCAGGGAATGGTGGCTACACCTTC. Amino acids: CASSRPAGNGGYTF.